This TCR beta chain is drawn from a study of blood T cell repertoires in COVID-19. Study information: Acute and convalescent COVID-19 specimens originated in the United States, Italy and Spain.

The table came from immunoSEQ multiplex PCR; TCRdb's copy has only in-frame clones and leaves some out. This sample carries some 390,000 clones, more than 75% of them seen once, and the ten largest clones take about 2.5%. The CDR3 has 16 residues. V was shortened by 0 bases and J by 3 bases, with 13 bases between the two germline ends. In germline, CDR1 is SGHRS, CDR2 YFSETQ. The TCR was taken from a woman aged 60-75 years with COVID-19, enrolled during active disease. This rearrangement joins TRBV5-1 to TRBJ2-1, with D possibly being TRBD2 (6 bases). The source material was peripheral blood. This CDR3 reads CASSLGEARLYNEQFF. In DNA form, the CDR3 reads TGCGCCAGCAGCTTGGGGGAGGCCCGACTCTACAATGAGCAGTTCTTC.